Shown below are 24 T cell receptor beta chains from a single sample sequenced in a study of T cell clones after liver transplantation. Only in-frame clones appear in the TCRdb table, and some are missing; sequencing was by immunoSEQ multiplex PCR. The data contain about 7,900 clones, about 80% of them singletons. The source was CD8+ T cells from blood, collected before liver transplant. These receptors originate from a human donor who received a liver transplant.

Notes on this clone: Other DNA sequences in the same sample also yield this CDR3. The J gene is TRBJ1-1, the V gene TRBV4-1; a weak D match, TRBD1 (5 bases). Germline values: CDR1 MGHRA, CDR2 YSYEKL. V was trimmed by 0 bases and J by 1 base, leaving 6 bases between them. The CDR3 is made up of 14 amino acids. This CDR3 reads CASSQETANTEAFF. CDR3 coding DNA: TGCGCCAGCAGCCAAGAGACAGCGAACACTGAAGCTTTCTTT.

The gene calls are TRBV2 and TRBJ1-3, with D hard to call. With 6 bases removed from V and 2 bases from J, the gap between germline ends came to 14 bases. The CDR3 extends over 15 amino acids. Germline lookup yields CDR1 SNHLY and CDR2 FYNNEI. Here the CDR3 DNA reads TGTGCCAGCAGCGTCGCATACAGTCCTGGAAACACCATATATTTT. This codes for CASSVAYSPGNTIYF.

V and J are TRBV9 and TRBJ2-2, with D tentatively TRBD1 (5 bases). Looked up from germline, CDR1 is SGDLS and CDR2 is YYNGEE. V lost 6 bases to trimming and J lost 0 bases, with 9 bases between them. CDR3 length equals 14 residues. The CDR3, as DNA: TGTGCCAGCAAAGGGGTTCCGAACACCGGGGAGCTGTTTTTT. Encoded protein: CASKGVPNTGELFF. The variable domain in full, completed from reference TRBV9 and TRBJ2-2, reads DSGVTQTPKHLITATGQRVTLRCSPRSGDLSVYWYQQSLDQGLQFLIQYYNGEERAKGNILERFSAQQFPDLHSELNLSSLELGDSALYFCASKGVPNTGELFFGEGSRLTVL.

The chain employs TRBV6-6 and TRBJ2-2; 7 bases are a match to TRBD2. The CDR3 length is 15 residues. Germline V CDR1 and CDR2: MNHNY, SVGAGI (reference sequence). Trimming at V came to 3 bases and at J to 4 bases, leaving 5 bases not matched to a gene. CDR3 bases: TGTGCCAGCAGTTATGGGGGGGGATCCACCGGGGAGCTGTTTTTT. Amino acid sequence: CASSYGGGSTGELFF.

In DNA form, the CDR3 reads TGTGCCAGCAGAGTACAGGGAGACGGAAACACCATATATTTT. Translating it yields CASRVQGDGNTIYF. The chain links TRBV28 to TRBJ1-3, with TRBD1 as a possible D gene (6 bases). V was cut by 6 bases and J by 4 bases, with 13 bases left in between. Germline values: CDR1 MDHEN, CDR2 SYDVKM. The CDR3 extends over 14 amino acids.

The chain recombines TRBV7-9 with TRBJ1-1, with D tentatively TRBD1 (5 bases). V lost 4 bases, J lost 0 bases, and 12 bases lay in between. Germline V gene lookup returns CDR1 SEHNR and CDR2 FQNEAQ (reference sequence). The CDR3 totals 15 residues. For the CDR3, the DNA is TGTGCCAGCAGCTCCCAGACAGACCTGAACACTGAAGCTTTCTTT. Translated, it gives CASSSQTDLNTEAFF.

This chain links TRBV19 with TRBJ2-4; 16 bases align to TRBD2. There are 15 residues in the CDR3. V lost 5 bases, J lost 8 bases, and 3 bases stayed unmatched. Germline loops: CDR1 LNHDA, CDR2 SQIVND (reference sequence). CDR3 DNA: TGTGCCAGTAGTCTCGGGACTAGCGGGGGGGACATTCAGTACTTC. Translating gives CASSLGTSGGDIQYF.

Here the CDR3 reads CASSSLTGDEKLFF. CDR3 nucleotides: TGTGCCAGCAGCTCATTGACAGGGGATGAAAAACTGTTTTTT. V is TRBV7-6 and J is TRBJ1-4; 8 nucleotides match TRBD1. Germline V gene sequence: CDR1 SGHVS, CDR2 FNYEAQ. This CDR3 comprises 14 residues. The ends lost 4 bases at V and 6 bases at J; junction bases unmatched: 4.

This sequence joins TRBV7-9 and TRBJ1-4; D possibly corresponds to TRBD1 (6 bases). Per the germline V gene, CDR1 is SEHNR and CDR2 is FQNEAQ (reference sequence). The CDR3 contains 14 residues. V was clipped by 1 base and J by 7 bases, with 10 bases between them. Written as DNA, the CDR3 is TGTGCCAGCAGCTTAGGGGGACAACCTGAAAAACTGTTTTTT. It specifies CASSLGGQPEKLFF. Drawing the rest from reference TRBV7-9 and TRBJ1-4, the complete variable domain is DTGVSQNPRHKITKRGQNVTFRCDPISEHNRLYWYRQTLGQGPEFLTYFQNEAQLEKSRLLSDRFSAERPKGSFSTLEIQRTEQGDSAMYLCASSLGGQPEKLFFGSGTQLSVL.

The chain is built from TRBV27 and TRBJ2-3; 10 bases are a match to TRBD2. The length of the CDR3 is 15 residues. Germline V gene data show CDR1 as MNHEY and CDR2 as SMNVEV (reference sequence). V shed 6 bases and J 5 bases; nucleotides not matched to a gene: 8. This chain's CDR3 is CASSFSGGQGDTQYF. CDR3 DNA sequence: TGTGCCAGCAGCTTTAGCGGGGGGCAGGGAGATACGCAGTATTTT.

J is TRBJ1-1 and V is TRBV7-9, with D possibly matching TRBD1 (6 bases). This CDR3 has 12 amino acids. V was clipped by 9 bases and J by 1 base, with 9 bases between them. Looked up from germline, CDR1 is SEHNR and CDR2 is FQNEAQ (reference sequence). The CDR3 spells CASETGNTEAFF. DNA of the CDR3: TGTGCCAGTGAGACAGGGAACACTGAAGCTTTCTTT.

In its sample, this clone was seen a few times. The chain recombines TRBV27 with TRBJ2-5; 7 positions agree with TRBD2. V shed 5 bases, J shed 2 bases, and the junction held 11 bases outside the gene matches. The CDR3 runs 16 residues. Germline CDR1 is MNHEY and CDR2 is SMNVEV (reference sequence). For the CDR3, the DNA is TGTGCCAGCAGTCCCATGGGGGGAGGGATACAAGAGACCCAGTACTTC. Its protein is CASSPMGGGIQETQYF.

The sample holds one count of this clone. The chain has TRBV21-1 and TRBJ2-1; no check of the table's D call, TRBD1, against the DNA was made. TRBV21-1 has pseudogene status. The CDR3 consists of 17 residues. The chain's CDR3 is CASSKECRTGGDNEQFF. DNA of the CDR3: TGTGCCAGCAGCAAAGAATGCCGGACAGGGGGGGACAATGAGCAGTTCTTC.

This clone appeared a single time. V is TRBV6-4 and J is TRBJ2-3; 10 nucleotides align to TRBD2. CDR3 length: 14 residues. CDR1 and CDR2 from the germline V gene are MRHNA and SNTAGT. The trim removed 8 bases at V and 5 bases at J, leaving 7 bases unmatched. CDR3 loop: CASALAGGEDTQYF. CDR3 DNA sequence: TGTGCCAGCGCCTTAGCGGGGGGCGAAGATACGCAGTATTTT.

J is TRBJ2-5 and V is TRBV13; D gene unclear. With 0 bases removed from V and 3 bases from J, the gap between germline ends came to 5 bases. The length of the CDR3 is 13 residues. Looked up from germline, CDR1 is PRHDT and CDR2 is FYEKMQ (reference sequence). CDR3 DNA sequence: TGTGCCAGCAGCTTAGGGGCGGAAGAGACCCAGTACTTC. Residues: CASSLGAEETQYF.

This chain joins TRBV11-3 and TRBJ2-7; D is possibly TRBD1 (5 bases). V lost 4 bases and J 1 base, leaving 8 bases between the germline ends. This CDR3 contains 13 residues. Germline-derived CDR1 and CDR2 are SGHNT and YENEEA. The CDR3 loop is CASSSRDSYEQYF. The CDR3 DNA reads TGTGCCAGCAGCTCCAGGGATTCCTACGAGCAGTACTTC.

This clone was picked up one time. The chain carries TRBV6-4 and TRBJ2-2, with D maybe TRBD2 (5 bases). Deletions cut 0 bases from V and 3 bases from J, with 5 bases between. The CDR3 contains 14 residues. Germline V CDR1 and CDR2: MRHNA, SNTAGT. As DNA, the CDR3 is TGTGCCAGCAGTGACTCTAGCGACACCGGGGAGCTGTTTTTT. Translation gives CASSDSSDTGELFF.

This clone was observed a few times. The rearrangement joins TRBV5-1 to TRBJ2-1, with 9 nucleotides matching TRBD2. Germline CDR1 reads SGHRS; CDR2 reads YFSETQ. The CDR3 loop spans 15 amino acids. The ends lost 2 bases at V and 7 bases at J; junction bases unmatched: 7. Here the CDR3 DNA reads TGCGCCAGCAGCTTAGTGGGTAGCGGGGGTAATGAGCAGTTCTTC. It codes for CASSLVGSGGNEQFF. Drawing the rest from reference TRBV5-1 and TRBJ2-1, the complete variable domain is KAGVTQTPRYLIKTRGQQVTLSCSPISGHRSVSWYQQTPGQGLQFLFEYFSETQRNKGNFPGRFSGRQFSNSRSEMNVSTLELGDSALYLCASSLVGSGGNEQFFGPGTRLTVL.

J is TRBJ2-1 and V is TRBV11-2; 10 bases are shared with TRBD2. The CDR3 contains 17 residues. J gave up 8 bases and V 1 base, and 11 bases lay outside the gene matches. The germline gives CDR1 SGHAT, CDR2 FQNNGV. This CDR3 reads CASSLVGKAGGVDEQFF. The CDR3 DNA follows: TGTGCCAGCAGCTTAGTAGGCAAAGCGGGGGGGGTGGATGAGCAGTTCTTC.

The J gene is TRBJ2-3, the V gene TRBV19; TRBD2 matches at 8 bases. This CDR3 is built from 15 residues. In germline, CDR1 is LNHDA, CDR2 SQIVND (reference sequence). The V and J ends lost 1 base and 1 base, in that order; junction bases with no gene match: 1. In DNA form, the CDR3 reads TGTGCCAGTAGTATAGGTAGCGGGGGCACAGATACGCAGTATTTT. This sequence encodes CASSIGSGGTDTQYF.

This chain uses TRBV6-1 with TRBJ1-5; D ambiguous. Trimming stripped 7 bases from V and 5 bases from J, with 12 bases between. The CDR3 sequence is 13 residues long. Germline V lookup: CDR1 MNHNS, CDR2 SASEGT. The CDR3 region has the DNA TGTGCCAGCAATCCGGGTCCGGATCAGCCCCAGCATTTT. This gives the protein CASNPGPDQPQHF.

This chain joins TRBV5-4 and TRBJ2-1; the match to TRBD1 covers 7 bases. The V and J ends lost 5 bases and 10 bases, in that order; junction bases with no gene match: 9. Per the germline V gene, CDR1 is SGHNT and CDR2 is YYREEE (reference sequence). This CDR3 contains 13 residues. Here the CDR3 DNA reads TGTGCCAGCAGACCTTACCGACAGGGAGAGCAGTTCTTC. Amino acid sequence: CASRPYRQGEQFF.

V usage is TRBV10-1 and J usage is TRBJ1-1; 9 positions match TRBD1. The junction had 6 bases not matched to a gene; V was cut back by 8 bases and J by 8 bases. Germline CDR1 WNHNN, CDR2 SYGVQD (reference sequence). The CDR3 length is 12 residues. CDR3 protein: CASSGGQGEAFF. The DNA for the CDR3 is TGCGCCAGCTCAGGGGGACAGGGAGAAGCTTTCTTT.

The V and J genes are TRBV9 and TRBJ2-7, with a tentative D call TRBD2 (6 bases). CDR3 length: 14 residues. Germline CDR1 reads SGDLS; CDR2 reads YYNGEE. Trimming removed 1 base from V and 3 bases from J, with 11 bases in between. CDR3 in DNA: TGTGCCAGCAGCGTACGACTAGAAGACTACGAGCAGTACTTC. It yields the protein CASSVRLEDYEQYF.